Here is one T cell receptor beta chain with its context. Its antigen is not known. This specimen belongs to a study of early T cells in non-severe SARS-CoV-2 infection. Study as a whole: Chains stayed unpaired after sequencing of bulk RNA from unsorted whole blood.

Trimming removed 6 bases from V and 1 base from J, with 13 bases in between. The CDR3 covers 14 residues. Germline-derived CDR1 and CDR2 are SGHRS and YFSETQ. cDNA molecules, individually, were tagged with unique molecular identifiers. TCRdb re-called the 5' RACE reads with MiXCR, one entry per CDR3 protein. The repertoire consists of about 84,000 distinct CDR3 sequences, with around 10% occurring once and the leading ten covering around 2.4%. Study results and limitations: VDJdb matching skewed toward anti-spike CD8 responses, missing private and CD4 specificities.

The receptor comes from an adult who was a healthcare worker with PCR-confirmed SARS-CoV-2 infection or an uninfected control (not recorded which). The sample was whole blood. The chain recombines TRBV5-1 with TRBJ2-5; unclear D gene. The DNA of the CDR3 is TGCGCCAGCAATCTGTGGGCAAGCCAAGAGACCCAGTACTTC. Translating it yields CASNLWASQETQYF.